This T cell receptor (beta chain) was found in a study of spatial heterogeneity in lung cancer. Study-level background: A unique TCR and UMI combination showed up more than ten times in raw reads, on average.

Germline V lookup: CDR1 MGHDK, CDR2 SYGVNS. The ends were cut back, 3 bases at V and 0 bases at J, with 12 bases in the middle. The CDR3 is 16 residues long. Time point here: sample taken at primary tumor resection. Material for sequencing was whole RNA from tumor, nontumor lung or frozen PBMC, left unsorted. TCRdb independently ran MiXCR on the 5' RACE reads; one entry per CDR3 protein. Of more than 2,500 distinct CDR3 sequences in the sample, approximately 7% were seen once. In its sample, this clonotype ranks as medium-sized. This receptor was obtained from a male donor with early-stage non-small cell lung cancer. The V and J genes are TRBV25-1 and TRBJ2-1, with a possible D match to TRBD2 (6 bases). Sequencing used normal lung tissue next to the tumor, obtained at surgery. CDR3: CASSDRRGSSYNEQFF. CDR3 bases: TGTGCCAGCAGTGATAGGCGGGGCAGCTCCTACAATGAGCAGTTCTTC.